These 2 T cell receptor beta chains were all obtained from the same sample, sequenced in a study of CD8 T cells in ankylosing spondylitis. TCRdb re-derived calls from the 5' RACE reads in MiXCR, one entry per CDR3 protein. The sample lists some 300,000 distinct CDR3 sequences, 20% to 25% seen once, with about 4% in the top ten. Sequenced: blood, either unsorted or a sorted T cell fraction (not recorded which). These receptors all come from a female donor with ankylosing spondylitis or in good health (not recorded which).

This clonotype was found many times. The chain couples TRBV29-1 to TRBJ2-1; TRBD2 matches at 11 bases. CDR3 size: 14 residues. V lost 6 bases and J lost 3; bases outside the gene matches: 4. Germline CDR1 SQVTM, CDR2 ANQGSEA. The CDR3 nucleotides read TGCAGCGTCAGGGGACTAGCGGACTACAATGAGCAGTTCTTC. Translating it yields CSVRGLADYNEQFF.

This clonotype was seen at least ten times. The chain links TRBV29-1 to TRBJ2-5; 7 bases fit TRBD2. The CDR3 spans 14 residues. Trimming removed 3 bases from V and 4 bases from J; junction bases left unmatched: 8. From germline, CDR1 is SQVTM and CDR2 ANQGSEA. CDR3 DNA: TGCAGCGTTGATCGGCGGGAGTGGCGAGAGACCCAGTACTTC. Translation: CSVDRREWRETQYF.